These 30 T cell receptor delta chains share one sample of origin, sequenced in a study of gamma-delta T cells after stem cell transplantation. TCRdb repeated clone calling on the RT-PCR reads with CATT. The table shows about 500 delta-chain clones, with approximately 37% occurring only once. The sequencing sample was made of gamma-delta T cells. Receptor source: a human donor. It is not recorded whose cells these are; they may come from a transplant donor.

This clone was seen only a few times. The CDR3 bases are TGTGCCTGTTCGGATTTCCCCTCCGGGGGATACACGCCAATATCCACCCCTAGGGGACTCATCTTT. Its protein is CACSDFPSGGYTPISTPRGLIF. The rearrangement joins TRDV3 to TRDJ1; the match to TRDD3 covers 9 bases. This CDR3 is 22 amino acids long. Germline CDR1 reads TVYSNPD; CDR2 reads GDNSRS (reference sequence). Trimming cost V 4 bases and J 10 bases; bases outside gene matches: 40. The whole variable domain, remainder taken from reference TRDV3 and TRDJ1, is CDKVTQSSPDQTVASGSEVVLLCTYDTVYSNPDLFWYRIRPDYSFQFVFYGDNSRSEGADFTQGRFSVKHILTQKAFHLVISPVRTEDSATYYCACSDFPSGGYTPISTPRGLIFGKGTRVTVEP.

V is TRDV2 and J is TRDJ1; D is ambiguous. Germline lookup yields CDR1 GEAIGNYY and CDR2 EKD. This CDR3 has 15 amino acids. Trimming shortened V by 0 bases and J by 5 bases, and 15 bases separated the two germline ends. DNA for the CDR3: TGTGCCTGTGACACCGTAAGCAGCCGTTCTGATAAACTCATCTTT. Its translation: CACDTVSSRSDKLIF.

In its sample, this clone is hyperexpanded. V and J are TRDV2 and TRDJ1, with 9 positions matching TRDD2. Germline V gene lookup returns CDR1 GEAIGNYY and CDR2 EKD. V gave up 3 bases and J gave up 0 bases; unmatched junction bases: 16. CDR3 length: 19 amino acids. In DNA form, the CDR3 reads TGTGCCTGTGACTCCCTTCCTACTGAACTGGGGTCCAACACCGATAAACTCATCTTT. Amino acids: CACDSLPTELGSNTDKLIF.

This clone was counted only a few times. This DNA's translation differs at residue 4 from TCRdb's protein, which comes from a much larger clone; a read error is likely, and the protein shown is translated from the DNA. The chain uses TRDV2 and TRDJ1, with TRDD3 matching over 9 bases. V lost 6 bases, J lost 5 bases, and 9 bases stayed unmatched. The CDR3 contains 14 residues. Germline lookup yields CDR1 GEAIGNYY and CDR2 EKD. In nucleotides, the CDR3 is TGTGCCTGTCCATACTGGGGGAAAAAGGATAAACTCATCTTT. Encoded protein: CACPYWGKKDKLIF.

Comments on this clone: This is likely an artifact of a read error, given a far larger clone one base away. This sample also contains other DNA sequences that code for the same CDR3. The chain is built from TRDV2 and TRDJ1; 7 bases are shared with TRDD3. J lost 7 bases, V lost 8 bases, and 9 bases had no gene match. The CDR3 has 12 amino acids. Per the germline V gene, CDR1 is GEAIGNYY and CDR2 is EKD. CDR3 nucleotides: TGTGCCTCCCTGGGGGCCACCCCTAAACTCATCTTT. Protein product: CASLGATPKLIF.

Worth noting for this clone: It may be a read error: a sequence one base away is much more abundant. The rearrangement joins TRDV1 to TRDJ1; TRDD3 is a possible D gene (6 bases). The CDR3 extends over 24 amino acids. Trimming took off 0 bases at V and 2 bases at J, with 37 bases between the two ends. Per germline, CDR1 TSWWSYY and CDR2 QGS. The CDR3 is CALGELPIFPFLYWRLGETDKLIF. The CDR3 region has the DNA TGTGCTCTTGGGGAACTACCGATCTTCCCTTTCTTGTACTGGAGACTGGGAGAGACCGATAAACTCATCTTT.

This clone was picked up a small number of times. A far larger clone lies a single base away; this is likely a read error. At the DNA level, this CDR3 is encoded by other sequences in the same sample as well. The chain joins TRDV2 to TRDJ1; 8 bases align to TRDD3. CDR3 size: 20 residues. Per the germline V gene, CDR1 is GEAIGNYY and CDR2 is EKD. The CDR3 loop is CACDTIRTGGPLHDTDKLIF. CDR3 DNA: TGTGCCTGCGACACAATCCGTACTGGGGGTCCCCTACATGACACCGATAAACTCATCTTT.

This clone was detected only a few times. With only one base between it and a far larger clone, this is likely a read error. The V and J genes are TRDV2 and TRDJ3; 7 positions match TRDD3. The CDR3 length is 25 residues. The V gene end was trimmed by 3 bases and the J gene end by 1 base; junction bases not matched to a gene: 29. The V gene's germline CDR1 is GEAIGNYY and CDR2 EKD. The CDR3 loop reads CACDPVSGWGTPLRLSSWDTRQMFF. For the CDR3, the DNA is TGTGCCTGTGACCCCGTGAGTGGATGGGGGACCCCGCTTCGTTTATCGTCCTGGGACACCCGACAGATGTTTTTC.

This sequence joins TRDV2 and TRDJ1; 7 nucleotides align to TRDD3. Germline V CDR1 and CDR2: GEAIGNYY, EKD. There are 15 residues in the CDR3. The V segment lost 1 base and the J segment 3 bases; nucleotides outside the gene matches: 7. CDR3: CACDTLGYRPDKLIF. The CDR3 DNA reads as TGTGCCTGTGACACGTTGGGATACCGCCCCGATAAACTCATCTTT.

On this clone itself: The likely explanation is a read error, given a far larger clone one base away. The sample has other DNA sequences that encode this CDR3 too. The V call is TRDV1, the J call TRDJ1; TRDD3 matches at 7 bases. This CDR3 comprises 23 residues. Germline V lookup: CDR1 TSWWSYY, CDR2 QGS. The CDR3 DNA reads TGTGCCCTTGGGGAACTAGAGGTGCCGGCGGGATACCGTCCTAATATCTACACCGATAAACTCATCTTT. Translation gives CALGELEVPAGYRPNIYTDKLIF.

The chain employs TRDV2 and TRDJ1, with D maybe TRDD2 (5 bases). V lost 6 bases and J 8 bases, leaving 21 bases between the germline ends. The CDR3 totals 14 residues. The germline CDR1 and CDR2 sequences are GEAIGNYY and EKD. The CDR3 protein is CACNKRHFQAKLIF. CDR3 sequence (DNA): TGTGCCTGTAACAAACGACACTTCCAGGCCAAACTCATCTTT.

For this clone: A read error is the likely source, as a far larger clone sits one nucleotide away. The chain recombines TRDV2 with TRDJ1; possible D gene TRDD3, 5 bases. This CDR3 contains 13 residues. Trimming pared 0 bases from V and 6 bases from J, leaving 10 bases between. Germline CDR1 and CDR2: GEAIGNYY and EKD. The CDR3 bases are TGTGCCTGTGACACCGTCAGGGGAAATAAACTCATCTTT. Encoded protein: CACDTVRGNKLIF.

The sample holds one count of this clone. A far larger clone lies a single base away; this is likely a read error. The rearrangement uses TRDV1 and TRDJ1, with TRDD3 matching over 9 bases. With V trimmed by 4 bases and J by 0 bases, 36 bases remained unmatched. From germline, CDR1 is TSWWSYY and CDR2 QGS. CDR3 size: 26 residues. For the CDR3, the DNA is TGTGCTCTTGGGGGACCCCGCCGGCTTCCCTACGTTTGGAGTACCTGGGGGATTCTGTACACCGATAAACTCATCTTT. It translates to CALGGPRRLPYVWSTWGILYTDKLIF.

The sample holds a few counts of this clone. TCRdb shows a much larger clone's protein in place of this DNA's translation, and the two differ at residue 7, likely through a read error; the protein shown is translated from the DNA. The J gene is TRDJ1, the V gene TRDV1; D remains ambiguous. V was shortened by 6 bases and J by 7 bases, with 18 bases between the two germline ends. The germline V gene has CDR1 TSWWSYY and CDR2 QGS. The CDR3 runs to 14 residues. The CDR3 DNA follows: TGTGCTCTTGGACGAGGGGTCCCTCACCTTAAACTCATCTTT. Its protein product is CALGRGVPHLKLIF.

This clone occurred a few times. A far larger clone is one nucleotide away, so this likely arose from a read error. Other DNA sequences in this sample translate to the same CDR3. The J gene is TRDJ1, the V gene TRDV2; 11 bases agree with TRDD3. CDR1 and CDR2 (germline): GEAIGNYY, EKD. This CDR3 is 17 amino acids long. CDR3 nucleotides: TGTGCCTGCGACACGTTGTTGGGGGATACGTACACCGATAAACTCATCTTT. It specifies CACDTLLGDTYTDKLIF.

This clone is large in the sample. This chain connects TRDV1 to TRDJ1; 13 bases are a match to TRDD3. CDR1 is TSWWSYY and CDR2 is QGS in the germline V gene. CDR3 length: 21 residues. V gave up 2 bases and J gave up 0 bases; unmatched junction bases: 15. The CDR3 region is CALGENLAFTGGYAYTDKLIF. The CDR3 DNA follows: TGTGCTCTTGGGGAAAATCTGGCCTTTACTGGGGGATACGCTTACACCGATAAACTCATCTTT.

This clone is hyperexpanded (1% or more) within its sample. The same CDR3 also results from other DNA sequences found in this sample. CDR3 sequence: CACDTGIWDTDKLIF. CDR3 sequence (DNA): TGTGCCTGTGACACTGGGATATGGGACACCGATAAACTCATCTTT. The chain has TRDV2 and TRDJ1, with D perhaps matching TRDD3 (6 bases). From germline, CDR1 is GEAIGNYY and CDR2 EKD. CDR3 length equals 15 residues. Trimming stripped 1 base from V and 0 bases from J, with 11 bases between.

The rearrangement joins TRDV1 to TRDJ3, with 8 bases matching TRDD3. Germline V gives CDR1 TSWWSYY, CDR2 QGS. CDR3 size: 23 residues. Trimming at V came to 5 bases and at J to 4 bases, leaving 25 bases not matched to a gene. CDR3 sequence: CALGSRGTRRTWGNLWDTRQMFF. The CDR3 bases are TGTGCTCTTGGGAGCCGAGGAACCCGCCGGACCTGGGGGAACCTATGGGACACCCGACAGATGTTTTTC.

In its sample, this clone ranks as large. The gene calls are TRDV1 and TRDJ1, with TRDD2 matching over 9 bases. The ends lost 0 bases at V and 1 base at J; junction bases unmatched: 36. Germline values: CDR1 TSWWSYY, CDR2 QGS. The CDR3 is 27 residues long. In DNA form, the CDR3 reads TGTGCTCTTGGGGAACTAAGCCCAGAGGTCCGCCCGGGGCCTTCCTACTGGCTGGGGCCTTCCACCGATAAACTCATCTTT. As protein: CALGELSPEVRPGPSYWLGPSTDKLIF.

Concerning this clone: The translation of this DNA and the TCRdb protein of a much larger clone differ at residue 4, probably owing to a read error; the protein shown here is translated from the DNA. The V call is TRDV2, the J call TRDJ2; the match to TRDD3 covers 11 bases. CDR3 length: 21 residues. Germline loops: CDR1 GEAIGNYY, CDR2 EKD. CDR3 DNA: TGTGCCTGTGGCACCTGGGATTCCCAAGTACTGGGGGATAGAGCGACAGCACAACTCTTCTTT. This gives the protein CACGTWDSQVLGDRATAQLFF.

With regard to this clone: With a far larger clone one base away, a read error is the likely cause. The chain couples TRDV2 to TRDJ1, with 11 positions matching TRDD3. The V gene end was trimmed by 1 base and the J gene end by 4 bases; junction bases not matched to a gene: 10. The CDR3 sequence is 17 residues long. Germline values: CDR1 GEAIGNYY, CDR2 EKD. This chain's CDR3 is CACDTLLGDTYIDKLIF. CDR3 nucleotide sequence: TGTGCCTGTGACACGTTGTTGGGGGATACGTACATCGATAAACTCATCTTT.

Regarding this clone: A far larger clone is just one base off, so this is likely a read error. V usage is TRDV2 and J usage is TRDJ1; 8 nucleotides agree with TRDD3. The length of the CDR3 is 16 residues. Germline loops: CDR1 GEAIGNYY, CDR2 EKD. V lost 5 bases, J lost 0 bases, and 10 bases stayed unmatched. The CDR3 nucleotides read TGTGCCTGTGGCCGTACTGGGGGGACGTACACCGATAAACTCATCTTT. Its protein product is CACGRTGGTYTDKLIF.

This sequence joins TRAV36/DV7 and TRDJ1; D call uncertain. The CDR3 length is 13 residues. In germline, CDR1 is VTNFRS, CDR2 LTSSGIE (reference sequence). V was cut by 4 bases and J by 12 bases, with 22 bases left in between. The CDR3 reads CAVSIANTNKVIF. The CDR3 DNA follows: TGTGCTGTGAGCATCGCCAATACCAACAAAGTCATCTTT.

This chain connects TRDV2 to TRDJ1; 7 bases line up with TRDD3. After removal of 3 bases from V and 0 bases from J, the junction contained 12 bases not matched to a gene. In germline, CDR1 is GEAIGNYY, CDR2 EKD. The CDR3 runs to 17 residues. CDR3 sequence: CACDSLRGDVYTDKLIF. In DNA form, the CDR3 reads TGTGCCTGTGACTCTCTACGGGGGGATGTGTACACCGATAAACTCATCTTT.

Turning to this clone: A far more abundant clone sits one base away, making this likely a read error. The V gene is TRDV1, the J gene TRDJ1; D is perhaps TRDD2 or TRDD3 (7 bases each). This CDR3 region has 23 residues. Germline loops: CDR1 TSWWSYY, CDR2 QGS. Trimming took off 0 bases at V and 3 bases at J, with 35 bases between the two ends. Here the CDR3 reads CALGELGTLPKSDWGPYADKLIF. The CDR3 DNA is TGTGCTCTTGGGGAACTAGGGACTCTTCCTAAGTCTGACTGGGGCCCTTACGCCGATAAACTCATCTTT.

This clone is classed as large (0.1 to 1%). This chain links TRDV2 with TRDJ1; 7 positions match TRDD3. The CDR3 has 18 amino acids. Unmatched junction bases numbered 15, after V lost 3 bases and J lost 0 bases. CDR1 GEAIGNYY and CDR2 EKD come from the germline V gene. CDR3 amino acids: CACDALPTGAAHTDKLIF. In DNA, the CDR3 is TGTGCCTGTGACGCTCTGCCTACTGGGGCCGCGCACACCGATAAACTCATCTTT.

Concerning this clone itself: This is likely an artifact of a read error, given a far larger clone one base away. The gene calls are TRDV3 and TRDJ1; tentatively, D is TRDD3 (6 bases). V lost 2 bases and J 1 base, leaving 20 bases between the germline ends. Germline CDR1 TVYSNPD, CDR2 GDNSRS (reference sequence). The CDR3 runs to 16 residues. The CDR3 reads CAFYTVRDWVTDKLIF. The CDR3 nucleotides are TGTGCCTTTTACACGGTGAGGGACTGGGTCACCGATAAACTCATCTTT.

Concerning this clone: This probably arose from a read error, given a far larger clone one base away. The gene calls are TRDV1 and TRDJ1, with 11 bases lining up with TRDD3. The CDR3 loop spans 21 amino acids. Looked up from germline, CDR1 is TSWWSYY and CDR2 is QGS. CDR3 nucleotides: TGTGCTCTTGGGGAACTCGCCCTACTGGGTATTGCGCTGGGGGATACAGGCAAACCCATCTTT. This gives the protein CALGELALLGIALGDTGKPIF.

In its sample, this clone was seen a few times. The mismatch at residue 3 between this DNA's translation and the TCRdb protein of a much larger clone likely reflects a read error; the protein shown is translated from the DNA. The chain joins TRDV2 to TRDJ1; no firm D call. V was trimmed by 9 bases and J by 1 base, leaving 23 bases between them. Germline CDR1 and CDR2: GEAIGNYY and EKD. The CDR3 is 16 amino acids. CDR3: CARAGVGFEGTDKLIF. CDR3 DNA: TGTGCCCGTGCCGGGGTCGGATTTGAAGGCACCGATAAACTCATCTTT.

V usage is TRDV2 and J usage is TRDJ1, with 7 bases fitting TRDD3. J was trimmed by 0 bases and V by 3 bases; bases with no gene match: 12. Germline V gives CDR1 GEAIGNYY, CDR2 EKD. CDR3 length equals 17 residues. CDR3: CACDPMGDSGYTDKLIF. CDR3 DNA sequence: TGTGCCTGTGACCCGATGGGGGACAGTGGGTACACCGATAAACTCATCTTT.